The clone carrying this TCR beta chain was seen a few times. Its specificity is not known. These data originate in a study of T cell repertoires in cytomegalovirus infection. TCRdb redid the calling of the reads with MiXCR, one entry per CDR3 protein. The table lists some 500,000 distinct CDR3 sequences, 33% of them singletons, with roughly a sixth in the top ten. The sequencing here drew on cultured PBMCs, taken from culture after CMV antigen stimulation. This sequence was found in a human donor in good health (CMV status not recorded). Some clones in this sample may be carry-over from other donors' samples.

CDR3 nucleotides: TGTGCCACCAGTGATACGGCTAGCGGGAGGAGGGCAGATACGCAGTATTTT. It translates to CATSDTASGRRADTQYF. The genes are TRBV24-1 and TRBJ2-3; 11 bases fit TRBD2. The ends lost 3 bases at V and 4 bases at J; junction bases unmatched: 8. This CDR3 comprises 17 residues. Germline values: CDR1 KGHDR, CDR2 SFDVKD.